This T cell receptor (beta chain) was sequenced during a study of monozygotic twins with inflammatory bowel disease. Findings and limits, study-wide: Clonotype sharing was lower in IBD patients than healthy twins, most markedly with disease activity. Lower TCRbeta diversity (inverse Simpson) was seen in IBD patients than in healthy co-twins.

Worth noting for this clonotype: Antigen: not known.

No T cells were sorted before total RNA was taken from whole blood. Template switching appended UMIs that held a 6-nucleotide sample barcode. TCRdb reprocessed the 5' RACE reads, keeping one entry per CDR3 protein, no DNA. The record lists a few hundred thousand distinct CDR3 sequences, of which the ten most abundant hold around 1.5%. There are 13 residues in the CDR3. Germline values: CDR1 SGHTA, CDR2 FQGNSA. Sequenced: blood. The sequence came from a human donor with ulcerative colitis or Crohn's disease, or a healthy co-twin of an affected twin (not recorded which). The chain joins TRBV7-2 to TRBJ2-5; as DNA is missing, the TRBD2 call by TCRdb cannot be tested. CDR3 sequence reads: CASSQRTSETQYF.